Below, 30 T cell receptor beta chains from the same sample are listed, as sequenced in a study of blood T cell repertoires in COVID-19. Here immunoSEQ multiplex PCR was the method, and the copy in TCRdb shows in-frame clones only, minus some. The sample consists of 120,000 or so clones, around 70% of them appearing once. Input material: peripheral blood. The receptor set was obtained from a man in his sixties with acute or convalescent COVID-19.

The chain carries TRBV9 and TRBJ2-7, with D unclear. Germline assignment: CDR1 SGDLS and CDR2 YYNGEE. CDR3 length: 13 residues. V lost 3 bases to trimming and J lost 0 bases, with 7 bases between them. The CDR3 nucleotides read TGTGCCAGCAGCGCCTCGAGCTCCTACGAGCAGTACTTC. This encodes CASSASSSYEQYF.

This clone was seen a single time. The J gene is TRBJ2-7, the V gene TRBV6-5, with D perhaps TRBD1 (5 bases). Germline CDR1 reads MNHEY; CDR2 reads SVGAGI. The germline V and J ends were trimmed by 4 bases and 1 base, with 14 bases remaining between them. CDR3 length equals 15 residues. The DNA for the CDR3 is TGTGCCAGCAGTTCGCCCTCCCGACAGTCCTACGAGCAGTACTTC. It yields the protein CASSSPSRQSYEQYF.

The sample holds one count of this clone. V usage is TRBV7-6 and J usage is TRBJ1-1; possible D gene TRBD1, 5 bases. In germline, CDR1 is SGHVS, CDR2 FNYEAQ. With 5 bases removed from V and 3 bases from J, the gap between germline ends came to 13 bases. This CDR3 contains 14 residues. The CDR3 here is CASSPGVGHTEAFF. The CDR3 bases are TGTGCCAGCAGCCCGGGGGTAGGCCACACTGAAGCTTTCTTT.

This chain links TRBV10-1 with TRBJ2-1; the D gene is possibly TRBD2 (5 bases). Between the trimmed V and J ends, which lost 3 bases and 12 bases, there was a span of 18 bases. The germline V gene encodes CDR1 WNHNN and CDR2 SYGVQD (reference sequence). The CDR3 sequence is 14 residues long. This CDR3 reads CASSEITMGRGQFF. The CDR3 nucleotides read TGCGCCAGCAGTGAAATTACCATGGGTCGGGGGCAGTTCTTC.

The chain employs TRBV4-1 and TRBJ2-5; no clear D gene. The CDR3 loop spans 15 amino acids. V lost 2 bases and J lost 5, with 15 bases in between. From germline, CDR1 is MGHRA and CDR2 YSYEKL. The CDR3 is CASSQSQVLLETQYF. The CDR3 nucleotides read TGCGCCAGCAGCCAATCCCAGGTCCTCTTGGAGACCCAGTACTTC.

The chain has TRBV7-8 and TRBJ1-1; 7 bases map to TRBD1. There are 15 residues in the CDR3. The germline V gene encodes CDR1 SGHVS and CDR2 FQNEAQ. V shed 4 bases and J 0 bases; nucleotides not matched to a gene: 5. CDR3 nucleotide sequence: TGTGCCAGCAGCTCATCGACAGGGATGAACACTGAAGCTTTCTTT. Translating it yields CASSSSTGMNTEAFF.

The V call is TRBV19, the J call TRBJ1-3; D unclear. The CDR3 consists of 16 residues. The germline V gene encodes CDR1 LNHDA and CDR2 SQIVND (reference sequence). V was shortened by 3 bases and J by 1 base, with 13 bases between the two germline ends. CDR3 in amino acids: CASSIKAARSGNTIYF. The CDR3 DNA sequence: TGTGCCAGTAGTATTAAAGCAGCCAGGTCTGGAAACACCATATATTTT.

The V call is TRBV11-2, the J call TRBJ1-2; 7 positions agree with TRBD1. Germline CDR1 and CDR2: SGHAT and FQNNGV. The CDR3 covers 14 residues. V lost 1 base and J lost 5; bases outside the gene matches: 4. CDR3 loop: CASSLVDRVYGYTF. The CDR3 nucleotides are TGTGCCAGCAGCTTAGTAGACAGGGTTTATGGCTACACCTTC.

In this sample, this clone turned up a few times. This chain joins TRBV14 and TRBJ1-6; D not certain. Trimming took 2 bases from V and 0 from J, leaving 14 bases between them. Germline lookup yields CDR1 SGHDN and CDR2 FVKESK. The CDR3 has 18 residues. The chain's CDR3 is CASSQPGEYSSYNSPLHF. DNA of the CDR3: TGTGCCAGCAGCCAACCCGGGGAATATAGCTCCTATAATTCACCCCTCCACTTT.

The chain uses TRBV6-6 and TRBJ1-1, with 9 bases fitting TRBD1. With V trimmed by 6 bases and J by 2 bases, 7 bases remained unmatched. Germline V lookup: CDR1 MNHNY, CDR2 SVGAGI (reference sequence). The CDR3 length is 15 residues. The CDR3 here is CASSPGTGLNTEAFF. In DNA form, the CDR3 reads TGTGCCAGCAGCCCCGGGACAGGGCTAAACACTGAAGCTTTCTTT.

The genes are TRBV5-1 and TRBJ1-3; 7 bases fit TRBD1. Germline V gene data show CDR1 as SGHRS and CDR2 as YFSETQ. Trimming cost V 2 bases and J 7 bases; bases outside gene matches: 12. The CDR3 runs 16 residues. The CDR3 coding sequence is TGCGCCAGCAGCTTCCCGTCGGAGGGGGCTCGGAACACCATATATTTT. The encoded protein is CASSFPSEGARNTIYF.

The chain has TRBV19 and TRBJ1-4; no reliable D call. The CDR3 runs to 14 residues. Germline V gene data show CDR1 as LNHDA and CDR2 as SQIVND (reference sequence). V lost 1 base, J lost 0 bases, and 3 bases lay in between. CDR3 coding DNA: TGTGCCAGTAGTATAGCTGCAACTAATGAAAAACTGTTTTTT. It translates to CASSIAATNEKLFF.

This chain connects TRBV9 to TRBJ1-3; D remains unclear. Between the trimmed V and J ends, which lost 4 bases and 5 bases, there was a span of 22 bases. Germline V gene data show CDR1 as SGDLS and CDR2 as YYNGEE. This CDR3 comprises 17 residues. The CDR3 loop reads CASSPQDRGEGRNTIYF. CDR3 DNA sequence: TGTGCCAGCAGCCCTCAGGACCGGGGTGAAGGAAGAAACACCATATATTTT.

The chain carries TRBV2 and TRBJ1-1, with D tentatively TRBD1 (6 bases). V gave up 7 bases and J gave up 1 base, with 10 bases separating them. This CDR3 is 13 amino acids long. The germline gives CDR1 SNHLY, CDR2 FYNNEI. The CDR3, as DNA: TGTGCCAGCACCACACAGGGGAACACTGAAGCTTTCTTT. It is translated as CASTTQGNTEAFF.

The chain combines TRBV29-1 with TRBJ2-3, with 8 bases lining up with TRBD2. The length of the CDR3 is 13 residues. Trimming took 3 bases from V and 2 from J; bases not matched to a gene: 1. From germline, CDR1 is SQVTM and CDR2 ANQGSEA. CDR3 amino acids: CSVDGGATDTQYF. DNA for the CDR3: TGCAGCGTTGACGGGGGGGCCACAGATACGCAGTATTTT.

V and J are TRBV7-8 and TRBJ1-2; TRBD1 aligns across 7 bases. With 1 base clipped from V and 4 bases from J, the junction kept 3 bases outside the gene matches. The CDR3 runs 14 residues. Per the germline V gene, CDR1 is SGHVS and CDR2 is FQNEAQ. The CDR3 loop reads CASSLEGAGYGYTF. The CDR3 nucleotides are TGTGCCAGCAGCTTAGAGGGGGCTGGCTATGGCTACACCTTC. The whole variable domain, remainder taken from reference TRBV7-8 and TRBJ1-2, is GAGVSQSPRYKVAKRGQDVALRCDPISGHVSLFWYQQALGQGPEFLTYFQNEAQLDKSGLPSDRFFAERPEGSVSTLKIQRTQQEDSAVYLCASSLEGAGYGYTFGSGTRLTVV.

This clone was picked up a small number of times. This chain connects TRBV19 to TRBJ1-5; a weak D match, TRBD1 (5 bases). The CDR3 is 14 amino acids. Germline V gene data show CDR1 as LNHDA and CDR2 as SQIVND (reference sequence). The germline V and J ends were trimmed by 9 bases and 5 bases, with 17 bases remaining between them. The CDR3 DNA sequence: TGTGCCAGCGGCCAGGGTTATCGCGATCAGCCCCAGCATTTT. The encoded protein is CASGQGYRDQPQHF.

This clone was observed once. This chain uses TRBV20-1 with TRBJ2-3; 10 nucleotides match TRBD2. V was pared by 7 bases and J by 8 bases, with 3 bases of the junction left unmatched. CDR1 DFQATT and CDR2 SNEGSKA come from the germline V gene (reference sequence). This CDR3 comprises 11 residues. DNA of the CDR3: TGCAGTGGTTTAGCGGGAGGTACGCAGTATTTT. Its protein is CSGLAGGTQYF.

This clone was seen a single time. V usage is TRBV19 and J usage is TRBJ2-5; 9 bases match TRBD2. This CDR3 contains 12 residues. Germline V gives CDR1 LNHDA, CDR2 SQIVND (reference sequence). Trimming at V came to 9 bases and at J to 2 bases, leaving 1 base not matched to a gene. CDR3 nucleotides: TGTGCCAGCGGACTAGCGCAAGAGACCCAGTACTTC. It codes for CASGLAQETQYF.

J is TRBJ1-2 and V is TRBV27, with D perhaps matching TRBD1 (5 bases). This CDR3 region has 15 residues. Deletions cut 2 bases from V and 0 bases from J, with 10 bases between. In germline, CDR1 is MNHEY, CDR2 SMNVEV (reference sequence). CDR3 protein: CASSLQGLANYGYTF. CDR3 nucleotides: TGTGCCAGCAGTTTACAGGGATTAGCTAACTATGGCTACACCTTC.

This chain links TRBV6-1 with TRBJ1-1; D is unclear. The V end was cut by 0 bases, the J end by 1 base, with 6 bases between. Germline V gene sequence: CDR1 MNHNS, CDR2 SASEGT. CDR3 length equals 14 residues. The CDR3 region has the DNA TGTGCCAGCAGTGAAGCTACAGCGAACACTGAAGCTTTCTTT. Translation gives CASSEATANTEAFF.

The rearrangement links TRBV9 to TRBJ1-1, with TRBD1 matching over 8 bases. With V trimmed by 4 bases and J by 6 bases, 8 bases remained unmatched. The CDR3 is made up of 14 amino acids. Germline CDR1 and CDR2: SGDLS and YYNGEE. The CDR3 DNA follows: TGTGCCAGCAGCAAGGGACAGGACACGGCTGAAGCTTTCTTT. Its translation: CASSKGQDTAEAFF.

The rearrangement uses TRBV6-5 and TRBJ1-1, with D perhaps TRBD1 (5 bases). The length of the CDR3 is 13 residues. Trimming removed 6 bases at V and 0 bases at J, with 8 bases between. CDR1 MNHEY and CDR2 SVGAGI come from the germline V gene. CDR3 DNA: TGTGCCAGCAGACAGGTTATGAACACTGAAGCTTTCTTT. It specifies CASRQVMNTEAFF.

The chain links TRBV19 to TRBJ1-2; D is possibly TRBD1 (5 bases). The germline V and J ends were trimmed by 5 bases and 4 bases, with 14 bases remaining between them. The length of the CDR3 is 14 residues. Germline CDR1 reads LNHDA; CDR2 reads SQIVND (reference sequence). The CDR3 here is CASSQGRGGYGYTF. CDR3 sequence (DNA): TGTGCCAGTAGTCAAGGGAGGGGAGGCTATGGCTACACCTTC.

This clone was detected only a few times. The V gene is TRBV24-1, the J gene TRBJ2-1; tentative D call: TRBD1 (6 bases). Per the germline V gene, CDR1 is KGHDR and CDR2 is SFDVKD. CDR3 length: 19 amino acids. V lost 0 bases to trimming and J lost 2 bases, with 19 bases between them. The CDR3 DNA is TGTGCCACCAGTGATTTGGTTGGGAGAACAGGGATACCCTACAATGAGCAGTTCTTC. This translates into CATSDLVGRTGIPYNEQFF.

The chain carries TRBV3-1 (or the pseudogene TRBV3-2) and TRBJ1-2; 9 bases match TRBD1. Germline V CDR1 and CDR2: LGHDT, YNNKEL (reference sequence). With 6 bases clipped from V and 2 bases from J, the junction kept 4 bases outside the gene matches. The CDR3 is 14 residues long. The CDR3: CASSRDRANYGYTF. The CDR3 DNA sequence: TGTGCCAGCAGTCGGGACAGGGCAAACTATGGCTACACCTTC.

This clone was seen many times. The gene calls are TRBV6-5 and TRBJ2-7, with D possibly TRBD1 on 5 matching bases. Germline values: CDR1 MNHEY, CDR2 SVGAGI. This CDR3 contains 13 residues. V was pared by 4 bases and J by 7 bases, with 14 bases between. This chain's CDR3 is CASSSDSAREQYF. CDR3 sequence (DNA): TGTGCCAGCAGTTCTGACAGTGCTCGGGAGCAGTACTTC.

This chain uses TRBV4-1 with TRBJ1-2; D is perhaps TRBD1 (6 bases). Germline lookup yields CDR1 MGHRA and CDR2 YSYEKL. The V end lost 4 bases, the J end lost 8 bases, and 17 bases lay between the germline ends. The CDR3 extends over 14 amino acids. The CDR3 nucleotides are TGCGCCAGCAGCCCTAACAGGGCCGGGGTAGGCTACACCTTC. Translation gives CASSPNRAGVGYTF.

J is TRBJ2-3 and V is TRBV7-9, with 10 bases lining up with TRBD2. CDR1 SEHNR and CDR2 FQNEAQ come from the germline V gene (reference sequence). J gave up 5 bases and V 1 base, and 6 bases lay outside the gene matches. This CDR3 is built from 16 residues. The CDR3 coding sequence is TGTGCCAGCAGCTTAGGTCTAGCGGGGGTTGGAGATACGCAGTATTTT. This translates into CASSLGLAGVGDTQYF.

Remarks on this clone: Different DNA sequences within this sample yield the same CDR3. The CDR3 loop reads CATSETSGAGNEQFF. The CDR3, as DNA: TGTGCCACCAGTGAGACTAGCGGGGCAGGCAATGAGCAGTTCTTC. The V gene is TRBV24-1, the J gene TRBJ2-1, with 11 bases lining up with TRBD2. CDR1 and CDR2 from the germline V gene are KGHDR and SFDVKD. The CDR3 consists of 15 residues. J lost 6 bases, V lost 4 bases, and 4 bases had no gene match.